The clone carrying this TCR beta chain was counted once. As yet, its antigen is unknown. This record belongs to a study of T-cell memory formation after mild COVID-19. Regarding the study as a whole: The study found contracting CD4+ clones mainly in CM and EM and contracting CD8+ clones in EMRA. Day 15 to 85 contracting clones showed balanced CD4/CD8; day 15 to 37 expanders favored CD4+.

TCRdb analysed the 5' RACE reads with MiXCR anew, one entry per CDR3 protein. Here the sample spans around 150,000 distinct CDR3 sequences, roughly 31% being singletons. The CDR3 is made up of 13 amino acids. Trimming shortened V by 5 bases and J by 4 bases, and 11 bases separated the two germline ends. Germline lookup yields CDR1 LGHDT and CDR2 YNNKEL (reference sequence). This sequence joins TRBV3-1 and TRBJ1-1; no reliable D call. The sample consisted of PBMCs or a T cell subset sorted from them (not recorded which). The clonotype originates from an adult woman who had mild COVID-19 (a few samples of this study predate the infection). Cell type and time point are not known. The CDR3: CASSVYMGTEAFF. The CDR3, as DNA: TGTGCCAGCAGCGTGTACATGGGCACTGAAGCTTTCTTT.